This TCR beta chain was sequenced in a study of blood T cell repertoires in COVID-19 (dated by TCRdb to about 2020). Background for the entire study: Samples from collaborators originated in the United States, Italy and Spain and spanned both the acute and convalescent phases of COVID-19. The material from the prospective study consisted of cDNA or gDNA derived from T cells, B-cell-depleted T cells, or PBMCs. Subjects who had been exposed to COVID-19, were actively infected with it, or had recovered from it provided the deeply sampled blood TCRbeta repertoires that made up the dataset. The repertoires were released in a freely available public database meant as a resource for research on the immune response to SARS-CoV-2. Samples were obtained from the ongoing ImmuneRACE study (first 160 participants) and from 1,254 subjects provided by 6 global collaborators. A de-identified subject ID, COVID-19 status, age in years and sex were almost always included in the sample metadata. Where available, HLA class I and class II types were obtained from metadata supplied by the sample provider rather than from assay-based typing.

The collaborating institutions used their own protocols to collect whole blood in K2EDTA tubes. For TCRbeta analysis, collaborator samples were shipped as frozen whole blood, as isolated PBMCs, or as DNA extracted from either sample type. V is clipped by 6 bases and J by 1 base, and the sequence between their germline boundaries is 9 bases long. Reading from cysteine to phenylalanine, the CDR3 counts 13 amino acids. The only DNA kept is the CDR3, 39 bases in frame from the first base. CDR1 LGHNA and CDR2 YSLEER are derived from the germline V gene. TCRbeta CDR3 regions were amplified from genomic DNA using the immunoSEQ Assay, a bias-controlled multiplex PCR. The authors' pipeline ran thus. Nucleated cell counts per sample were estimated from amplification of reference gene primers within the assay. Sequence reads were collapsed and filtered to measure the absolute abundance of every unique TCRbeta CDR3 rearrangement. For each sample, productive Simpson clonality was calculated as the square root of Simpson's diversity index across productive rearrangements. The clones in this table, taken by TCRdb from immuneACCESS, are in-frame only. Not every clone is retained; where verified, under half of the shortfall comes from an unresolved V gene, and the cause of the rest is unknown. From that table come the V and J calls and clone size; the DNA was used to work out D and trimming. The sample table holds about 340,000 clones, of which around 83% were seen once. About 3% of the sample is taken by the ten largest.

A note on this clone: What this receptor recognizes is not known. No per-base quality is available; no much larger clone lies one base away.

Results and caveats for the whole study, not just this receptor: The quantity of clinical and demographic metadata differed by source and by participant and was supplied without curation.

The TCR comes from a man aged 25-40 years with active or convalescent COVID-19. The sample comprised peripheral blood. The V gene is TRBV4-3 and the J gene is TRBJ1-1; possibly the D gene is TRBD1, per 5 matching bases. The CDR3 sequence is CASRQTENTEAFF. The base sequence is TGCGCCAGCAGACAGACAGAGAACACTGAAGCTTTCTTT.